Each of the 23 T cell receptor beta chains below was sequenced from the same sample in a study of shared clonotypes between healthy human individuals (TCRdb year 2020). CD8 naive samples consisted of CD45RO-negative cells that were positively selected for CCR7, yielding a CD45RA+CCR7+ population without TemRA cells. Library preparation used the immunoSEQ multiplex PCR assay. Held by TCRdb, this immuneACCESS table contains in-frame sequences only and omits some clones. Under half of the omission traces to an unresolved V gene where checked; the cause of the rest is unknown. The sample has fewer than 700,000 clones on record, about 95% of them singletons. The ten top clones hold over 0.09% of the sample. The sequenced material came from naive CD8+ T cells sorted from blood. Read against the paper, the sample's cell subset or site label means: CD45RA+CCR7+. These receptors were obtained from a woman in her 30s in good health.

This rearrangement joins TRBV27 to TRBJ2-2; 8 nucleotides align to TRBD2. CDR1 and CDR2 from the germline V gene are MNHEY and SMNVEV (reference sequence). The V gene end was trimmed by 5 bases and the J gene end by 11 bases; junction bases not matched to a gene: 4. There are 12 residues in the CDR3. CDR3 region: CASSPIAGELFF. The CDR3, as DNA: TGTGCCAGCAGTCCAATAGCGGGAGAGCTGTTTTTT.

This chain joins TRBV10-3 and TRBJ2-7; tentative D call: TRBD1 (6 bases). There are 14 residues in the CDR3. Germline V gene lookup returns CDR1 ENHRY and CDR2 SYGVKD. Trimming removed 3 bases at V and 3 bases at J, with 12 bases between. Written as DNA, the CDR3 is TGTGCCATCAGTGAATCGGACAGTGACTACGAGCAGTACTTC. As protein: CAISESDSDYEQYF.

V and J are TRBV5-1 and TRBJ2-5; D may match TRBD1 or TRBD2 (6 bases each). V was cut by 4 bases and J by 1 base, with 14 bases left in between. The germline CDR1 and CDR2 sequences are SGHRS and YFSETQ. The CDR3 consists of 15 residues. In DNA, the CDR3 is TGCGCCAGCAGCCCCCTCGGGGGCGGCCAAGAGACCCAGTACTTC. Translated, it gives CASSPLGGGQETQYF.

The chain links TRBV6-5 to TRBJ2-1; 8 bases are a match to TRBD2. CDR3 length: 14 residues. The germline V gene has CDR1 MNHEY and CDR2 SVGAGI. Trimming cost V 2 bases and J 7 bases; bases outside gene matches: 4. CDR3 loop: CASSYSGSFNEQFF. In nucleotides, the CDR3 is TGTGCCAGCAGTTACAGCGGGAGTTTTAATGAGCAGTTCTTC.

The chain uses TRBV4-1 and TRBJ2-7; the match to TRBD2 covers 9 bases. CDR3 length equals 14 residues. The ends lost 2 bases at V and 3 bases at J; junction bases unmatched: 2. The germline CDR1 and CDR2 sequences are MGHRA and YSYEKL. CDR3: CASSQILAGYEQYF. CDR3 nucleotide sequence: TGCGCCAGCAGCCAAATACTAGCGGGCTACGAGCAGTACTTC.

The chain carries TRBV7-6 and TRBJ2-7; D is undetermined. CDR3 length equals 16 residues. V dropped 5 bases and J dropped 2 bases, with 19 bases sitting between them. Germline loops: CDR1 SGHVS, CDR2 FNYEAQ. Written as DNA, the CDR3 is TGTGCCAGCAGCCCAAGGTGGCTAGACCCCACCTACGAGCAGTACTTC. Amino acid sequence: CASSPRWLDPTYEQYF.

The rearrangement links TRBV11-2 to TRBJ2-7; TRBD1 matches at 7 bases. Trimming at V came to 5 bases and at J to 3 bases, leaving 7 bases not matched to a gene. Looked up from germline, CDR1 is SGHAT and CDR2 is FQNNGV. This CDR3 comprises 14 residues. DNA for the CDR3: TGTGCCAGCAGCACCCCCGGGACAGTCTACGAGCAGTACTTC. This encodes CASSTPGTVYEQYF. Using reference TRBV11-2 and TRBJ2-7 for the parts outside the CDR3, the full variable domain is EAGVAQSPRYKIIEKRQSVAFWCNPISGHATLYWYQQILGQGPKLLIQFQNNGVVDDSQLPKDRFSAERLKGVDSTLKIQPAKLEDSAVYLCASSTPGTVYEQYFGPGTRLTVT.

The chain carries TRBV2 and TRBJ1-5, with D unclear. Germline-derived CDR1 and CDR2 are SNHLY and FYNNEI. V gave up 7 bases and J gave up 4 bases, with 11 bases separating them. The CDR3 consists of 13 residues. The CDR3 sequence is CASTVGLNQPQHF. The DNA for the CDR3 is TGTGCCAGCACCGTCGGTCTGAATCAGCCCCAGCATTTT.

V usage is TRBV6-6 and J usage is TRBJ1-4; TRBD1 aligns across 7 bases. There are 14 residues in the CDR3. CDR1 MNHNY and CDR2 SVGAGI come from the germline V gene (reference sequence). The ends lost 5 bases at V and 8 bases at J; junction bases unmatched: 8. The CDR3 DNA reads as TGTGCCAGCAGTCGACAGGGTTGGCAGGAAAAACTGTTTTTT. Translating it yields CASSRQGWQEKLFF.

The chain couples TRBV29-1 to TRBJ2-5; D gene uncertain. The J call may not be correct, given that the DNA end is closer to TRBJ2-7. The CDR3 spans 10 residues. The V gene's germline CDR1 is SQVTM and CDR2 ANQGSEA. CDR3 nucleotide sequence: TGCAGCGTTCAGGATTACGAGCAGTACTTC. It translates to CSVQDYEQYF.

Here the CDR3 DNA reads TGTGCCAGCAGCTTAGTCCTGGGGACCCAAGAGACCCAGTACTTC. This codes for CASSLVLGTQETQYF. The chain carries TRBV7-8 and TRBJ2-5; D could derive from TRBD1 or TRBD2 (5 bases each). Trimming shortened V by 1 base and J by 1 base, and 10 bases separated the two germline ends. From germline, CDR1 is SGHVS and CDR2 FQNEAQ. CDR3 length: 15 residues.

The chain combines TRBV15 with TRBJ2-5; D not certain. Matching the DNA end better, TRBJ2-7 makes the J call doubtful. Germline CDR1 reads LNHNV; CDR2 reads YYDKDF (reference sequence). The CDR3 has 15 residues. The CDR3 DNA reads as TGTGCCACCAGCAGAGATACCCCGAGCTCCTACGAGCAGTACTTC. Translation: CATSRDTPSSYEQYF.

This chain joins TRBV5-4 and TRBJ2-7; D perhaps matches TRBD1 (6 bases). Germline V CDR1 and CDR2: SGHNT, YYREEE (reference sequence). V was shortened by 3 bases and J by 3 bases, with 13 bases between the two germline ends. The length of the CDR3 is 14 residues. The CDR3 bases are TGTGCCAGCAGCTCACAGGGATACGACTACGAGCAGTACTTC. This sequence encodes CASSSQGYDYEQYF.

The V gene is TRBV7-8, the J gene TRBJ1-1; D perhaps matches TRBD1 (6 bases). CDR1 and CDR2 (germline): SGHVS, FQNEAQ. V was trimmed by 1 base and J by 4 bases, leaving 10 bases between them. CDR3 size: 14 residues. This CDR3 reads CASSLGGLGTEAFF. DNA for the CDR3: TGTGCCAGCAGCTTAGGGGGGCTCGGCACTGAAGCTTTCTTT.

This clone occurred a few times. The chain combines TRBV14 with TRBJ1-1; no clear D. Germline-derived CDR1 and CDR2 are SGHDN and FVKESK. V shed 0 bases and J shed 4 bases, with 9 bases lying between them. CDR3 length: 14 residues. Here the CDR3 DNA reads TGTGCCAGCAGCCAAGACGGTGGTAGCACTGAAGCTTTCTTT. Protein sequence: CASSQDGGSTEAFF. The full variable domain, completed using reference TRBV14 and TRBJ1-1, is EAGVTQFPSHSVIEKGQTVTLRCDPISGHDNLYWYRRVMGKEIKFLLHFVKESKQDESGMPNNRFLAERTGGTYSTLKVQPAELEDSGVYFCASSQDGGSTEAFFGQGTRLTVV.

CDR3: CATSREGMLAGYNEQFF. DNA of the CDR3: TGTGCCACCAGCAGAGAGGGAATGCTAGCGGGATACAATGAGCAGTTCTTC. J is TRBJ2-1 and V is TRBV15; 9 bases are a match to TRBD2. In germline, CDR1 is LNHNV, CDR2 YYDKDF (reference sequence). The CDR3 totals 17 residues. V was clipped by 0 bases and J by 4 bases; unmatched bases: 7.

The CDR3 loop is CASSFPTSGNEQFF. The CDR3 DNA sequence: TGTGCCAGCAGCTTCCCGACTAGCGGCAATGAGCAGTTCTTC. The chain carries TRBV7-9 and TRBJ2-1, with 9 bases that match TRBD2. There are 14 residues in the CDR3. J gave up 6 bases and V 3 bases, and 3 bases lay outside the gene matches. The germline gives CDR1 SEHNR, CDR2 FQNEAQ (reference sequence).

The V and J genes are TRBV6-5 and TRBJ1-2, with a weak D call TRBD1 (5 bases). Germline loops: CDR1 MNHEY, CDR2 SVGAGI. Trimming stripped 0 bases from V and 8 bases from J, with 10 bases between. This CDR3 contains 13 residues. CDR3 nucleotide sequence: TGTGCCAGCAGTTACTCGATGGGGGAAGGCTACACCTTC. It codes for CASSYSMGEGYTF.

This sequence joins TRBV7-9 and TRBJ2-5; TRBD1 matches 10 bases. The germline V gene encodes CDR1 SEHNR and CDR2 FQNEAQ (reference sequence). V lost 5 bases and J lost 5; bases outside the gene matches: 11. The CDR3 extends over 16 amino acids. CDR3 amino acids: CASSGRDRGVRETQYF. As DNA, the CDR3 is TGTGCCAGCAGCGGCCGGGACAGGGGTGTTCGGGAGACCCAGTACTTC.

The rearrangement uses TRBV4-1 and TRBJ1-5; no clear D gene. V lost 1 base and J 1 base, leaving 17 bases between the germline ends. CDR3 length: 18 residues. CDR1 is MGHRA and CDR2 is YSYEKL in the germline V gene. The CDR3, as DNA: TGCGCCAGCAGCCAAGTTACCGCTTTGGGTGGGAGCAATCAGCCCCAGCATTTT. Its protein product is CASSQVTALGGSNQPQHF.

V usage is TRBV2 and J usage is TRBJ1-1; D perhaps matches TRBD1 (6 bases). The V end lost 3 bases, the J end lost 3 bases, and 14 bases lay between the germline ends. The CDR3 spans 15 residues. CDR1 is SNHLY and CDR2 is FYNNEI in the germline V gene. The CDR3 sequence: CASSDGVRGDTEAFF. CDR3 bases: TGTGCCAGCAGTGACGGGGTCAGGGGCGACACTGAAGCTTTCTTT.

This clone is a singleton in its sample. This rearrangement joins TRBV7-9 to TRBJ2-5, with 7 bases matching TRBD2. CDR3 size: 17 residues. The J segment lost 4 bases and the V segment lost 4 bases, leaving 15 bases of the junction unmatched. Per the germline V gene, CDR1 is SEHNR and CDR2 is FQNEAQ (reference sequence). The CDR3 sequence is CASSSTLRTRVRETQYF. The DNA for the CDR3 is TGTGCCAGCAGCTCAACGCTTAGGACTAGGGTCCGAGAGACCCAGTACTTC.

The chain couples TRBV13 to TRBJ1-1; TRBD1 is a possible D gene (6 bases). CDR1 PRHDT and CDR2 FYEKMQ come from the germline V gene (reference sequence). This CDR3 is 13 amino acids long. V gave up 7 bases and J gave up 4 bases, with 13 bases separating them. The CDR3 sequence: CASMGAPSTEAFF. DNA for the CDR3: TGTGCCAGCATGGGGGCTCCGAGCACTGAAGCTTTCTTT.